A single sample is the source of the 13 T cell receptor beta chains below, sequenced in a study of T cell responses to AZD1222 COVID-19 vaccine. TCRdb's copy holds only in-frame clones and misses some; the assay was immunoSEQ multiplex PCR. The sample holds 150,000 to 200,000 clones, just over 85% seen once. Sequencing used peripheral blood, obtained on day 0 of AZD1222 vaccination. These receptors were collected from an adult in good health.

CDR3 in amino acids: CATQGNRAVRHF. The CDR3 nucleotides are TGTGCCACCCAAGGGAACAGGGCTGTGAGGCATTTT. The chain combines TRBV21-1 with TRBJ1-5; the table's D call TRBD1 went unverified against the DNA. TRBV21-1 constitutes a pseudogene. The CDR3 length is 12 residues.

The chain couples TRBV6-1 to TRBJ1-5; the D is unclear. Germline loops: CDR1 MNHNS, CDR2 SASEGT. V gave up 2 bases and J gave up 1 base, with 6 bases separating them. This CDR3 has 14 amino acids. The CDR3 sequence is CASSEFMSNQPQHF. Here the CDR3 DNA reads TGTGCCAGCAGTGAATTCATGAGCAATCAGCCCCAGCATTTT.

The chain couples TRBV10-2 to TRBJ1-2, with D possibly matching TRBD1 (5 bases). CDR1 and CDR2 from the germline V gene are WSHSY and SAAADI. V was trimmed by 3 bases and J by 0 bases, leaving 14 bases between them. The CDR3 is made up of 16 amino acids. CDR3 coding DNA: TGCGCCAGCAGTGAATTTGGGGACCAAGCTAACTATGGCTACACCTTC. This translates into CASSEFGDQANYGYTF.

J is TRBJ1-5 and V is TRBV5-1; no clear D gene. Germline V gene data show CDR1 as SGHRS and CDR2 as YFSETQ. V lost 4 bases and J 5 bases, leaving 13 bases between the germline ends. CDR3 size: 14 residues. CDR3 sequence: CASSLGPVDQPQHF. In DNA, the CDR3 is TGCGCCAGCAGCCTGGGCCCGGTAGATCAGCCCCAGCATTTT.

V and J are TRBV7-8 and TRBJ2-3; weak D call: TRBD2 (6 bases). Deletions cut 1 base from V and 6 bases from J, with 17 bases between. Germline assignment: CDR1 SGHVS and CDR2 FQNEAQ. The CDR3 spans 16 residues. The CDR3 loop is CASSLGGGVPPDTQYF. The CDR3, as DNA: TGTGCCAGCAGCTTAGGGGGCGGGGTCCCCCCCGATACGCAGTATTTT. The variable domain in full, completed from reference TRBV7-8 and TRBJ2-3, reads GAGVSQSPRYKVAKRGQDVALRCDPISGHVSLFWYQQALGQGPEFLTYFQNEAQLDKSGLPSDRFFAERPEGSVSTLKIQRTQQEDSAVYLCASSLGGGVPPDTQYFGPGTRLTVL.

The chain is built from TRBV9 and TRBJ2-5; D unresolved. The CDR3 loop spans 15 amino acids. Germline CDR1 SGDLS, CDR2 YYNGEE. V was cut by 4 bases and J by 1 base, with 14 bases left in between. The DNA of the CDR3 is TGTGCCAGCAGCTCGAGCCCTGCCCCCCAAGAGACCCAGTACTTC. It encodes CASSSSPAPQETQYF.

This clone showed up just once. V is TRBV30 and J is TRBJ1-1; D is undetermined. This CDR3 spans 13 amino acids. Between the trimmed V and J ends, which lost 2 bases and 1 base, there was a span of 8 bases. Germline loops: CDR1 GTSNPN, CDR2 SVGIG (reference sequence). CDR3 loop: CAWSIGSNTEAFF. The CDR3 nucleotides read TGTGCCTGGAGTATCGGATCGAACACTGAAGCTTTCTTT.

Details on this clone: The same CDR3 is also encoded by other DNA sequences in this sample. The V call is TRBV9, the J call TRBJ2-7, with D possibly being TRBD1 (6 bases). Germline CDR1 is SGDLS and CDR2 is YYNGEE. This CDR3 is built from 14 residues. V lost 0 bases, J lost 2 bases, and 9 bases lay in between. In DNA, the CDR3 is TGTGCCAGCAGCGTAGGTCAGGGGCCCTACGAGCAGTACTTC. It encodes CASSVGQGPYEQYF.

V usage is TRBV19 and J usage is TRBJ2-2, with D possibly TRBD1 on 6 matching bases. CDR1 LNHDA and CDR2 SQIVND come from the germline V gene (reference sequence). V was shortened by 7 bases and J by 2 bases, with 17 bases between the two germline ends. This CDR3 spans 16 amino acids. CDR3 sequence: CASTLLTGTNTGELFF. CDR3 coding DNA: TGTGCCAGTACCCTCCTGACAGGTACTAACACCGGGGAGCTGTTTTTT.

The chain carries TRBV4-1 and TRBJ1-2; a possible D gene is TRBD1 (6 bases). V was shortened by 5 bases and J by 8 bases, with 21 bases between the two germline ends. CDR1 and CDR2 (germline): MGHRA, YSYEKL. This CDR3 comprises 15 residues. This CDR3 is CASSDSSGALGGYTF. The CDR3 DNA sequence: TGCGCCAGCAGCGATTCATCGGGGGCTCTAGGGGGCTACACCTTC.

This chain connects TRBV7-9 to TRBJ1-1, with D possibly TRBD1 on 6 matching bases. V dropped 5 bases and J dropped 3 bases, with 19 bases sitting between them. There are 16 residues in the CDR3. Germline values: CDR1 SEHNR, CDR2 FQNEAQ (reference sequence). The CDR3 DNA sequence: TGTGCCAGCAGCCCCCCGATTACAGGGCCTGACACTGAAGCTTTCTTT. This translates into CASSPPITGPDTEAFF.

In nucleotides, the CDR3 is TGTGCCACCAGCCCTACCCTCGGGGGGGCCGGTGGAGATACGCAGTATTTT. This gives the protein CATSPTLGGAGGDTQYF. The chain uses TRBV15 and TRBJ2-3; the match to TRBD2 covers 8 bases. The ends lost 5 bases at V and 5 bases at J; junction bases unmatched: 15. From germline, CDR1 is LNHNV and CDR2 YYDKDF (reference sequence). The CDR3 is 17 residues long.

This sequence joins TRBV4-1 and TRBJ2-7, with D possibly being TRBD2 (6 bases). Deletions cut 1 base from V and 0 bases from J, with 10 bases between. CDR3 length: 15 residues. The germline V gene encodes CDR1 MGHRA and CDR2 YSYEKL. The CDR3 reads CASSQVPLASYEQYF. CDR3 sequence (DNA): TGCGCCAGCAGCCAAGTTCCACTAGCCTCCTACGAGCAGTACTTC.